This entry lists 5 T cell receptor beta chains sequenced from one sample in a study of graft-versus-host responses after intestinal transplantation. Assay: immunoSEQ multiplex PCR; the TCRdb copy retains only in-frame clones and omits some. The sample records 13,000 to 15,000 clones, roughly 35% being singletons. Labeling with CFSE marked 200,000 or so responder cells, which were plated with 200,000 or so irradiated, violet-dye-labeled stimulator cells. The specimen comprised alloreactive CD8+ T cells from a mixed lymphocyte reaction culture, sampled before intestinal transplant. Subset noted: CFSE-low proliferating T cells sorted from roughly 6-day pre-transplant mixed lymphocyte reaction (GvH or HvG direction). These receptors were obtained from a human patient who received an intestinal transplant.

This clone was found a few times. This chain uses TRBV9 with TRBJ2-1; 9 bases are a match to TRBD1. V gave up 3 bases and J gave up 9 bases; unmatched junction bases: 4. This CDR3 has 13 amino acids. Germline-derived CDR1 and CDR2 are SGDLS and YYNGEE. This CDR3 reads CASSGTGVGEQFF. In nucleotides, the CDR3 is TGTGCCAGCAGCGGGACAGGGGTGGGTGAGCAGTTCTTC.

A single count supports this clone. The chain uses TRBV5-1 and TRBJ2-7; tentatively, D is TRBD2 (6 bases). The CDR3 extends over 13 amino acids. Per germline, CDR1 SGHRS and CDR2 YFSETQ. Trimming removed 7 bases from V and 0 bases from J, with 11 bases in between. The DNA of the CDR3 is TGCGCCAGCCGGAGGGACGGCTCCTACGAGCAGTACTTC. This encodes CASRRDGSYEQYF.

The J gene is TRBJ2-7, the V gene TRBV4-3, with 10 bases fitting TRBD1. V gave up 3 bases and J gave up 10 bases; unmatched junction bases: 9. Germline V lookup: CDR1 LGHNA, CDR2 YSLEER. The CDR3 totals 14 residues. The CDR3 sequence is CASSHLGQGFKQYF. DNA of the CDR3: TGCGCCAGCAGCCATCTGGGACAGGGGTTCAAACAGTACTTC.

In this sample, this clone is medium-sized. The V gene is TRBV27, the J gene TRBJ1-1; TRBD1 is a possible D gene (5 bases). The CDR3 sequence is 14 residues long. Germline CDR1 and CDR2: MNHEY and SMNVEV (reference sequence). V was cut by 3 bases and J by 5 bases, with 13 bases left in between. CDR3 nucleotide sequence: TGTGCCAGCAGTTTCGTCGGGGGGAGAACTGAAGCTTTCTTT. Amino acids: CASSFVGGRTEAFF.

The CDR3: CASSSGAASSYEQYF. CDR3 nucleotide sequence: TGTGCCAGCAGCTCAGGGGCAGCGAGCTCCTACGAGCAGTACTTC. This chain links TRBV11-3 with TRBJ2-7; weak D call: TRBD1 (6 bases). V was cut by 4 bases and J by 0 bases, with 13 bases left in between. Germline loops: CDR1 SGHNT, CDR2 YENEEA. The CDR3 spans 15 residues.